These T cell receptor beta chains were read from a single sample in a study of CD8+ T cells in alopecia areata. Data came from immunoSEQ multiplex PCR; TCRdb stores just in-frame clones and leaves some out. Here the sample spans some 150,000 clones, approximately 80% being singletons. The sample consisted of CD8+ T cells sorted from blood, taken at week 4, from a patient treated with tofacitinib. Receptor source: a human donor with alopecia areata. Each CDR3 is given with its conserved first and last residue. The D gene is left open where the match is weak. Size is omitted from some rows. Given values are once, few, many or a class for expanded clones.

NA	NA	TRBV30	TRBJ2-7	CAWSEGSYEQYF	TGTGCCTGGAGCGAGGGCTCCTACGAGCAGTACTTC
NA	NA	TRBV29-1	TRBJ1-3	CSVEDRSSGNTIYF	TGCAGCGTTGAAGACCGGAGCTCTGGAAACACCATATATTTT
TRBD2	once	TRBV7-2	TRBJ2-5	CASSPWSGGDFRETQYF	TGTGCCAGCAGCCCTTGGAGCGGGGGGGATTTTAGGGAGACCCAGTACTTC
NA	NA	TRBV5-1	TRBJ2-3	CASSFRGSTDTQYF	TGCGCCAGCAGCTTCAGGGGCAGCACAGATACGCAGTATTTT
TRBD2	NA	TRBV2	TRBJ2-1	CASSDTSGPIDEQFF	TGTGCCAGCAGTGATACTAGCGGCCCGATCGATGAGCAGTTCTTC
TRBD1	NA	TRBV7-2	TRBJ2-2	CASSLDEGQGNTGELFF	TGTGCCAGCAGCTTAGACGAGGGACAGGGAAACACCGGGGAGCTGTTTTTT
NA	NA	TRBV4-1	TRBJ1-1	CASSHPKTSSNTEAVF	TGCGCCAGCAGCCATCCCAAGACATCCTCGAACACTGAAGCTGTCTTT
TRBD1	NA	TRBV7-2	TRBJ1-1	CASSPPGTGGTEAFF	TGTGCCAGCAGTCCCCCCGGGACAGGGGGAACTGAAGCTTTCTTT
TRBD2	NA	TRBV2	TRBJ2-5	CASSVKGGGTKETQYF	TGTGCCAGCAGTGTAAAAGGCGGGGGGACGAAAGAGACCCAGTACTTC
NA	NA	TRBV4-1	TRBJ1-1	CASSQGQDSNTEAFF	TGCGCCAGCAGCCAAGGACAGGACTCGAACACTGAAGCTTTCTTT
NA	NA	TRBV6-5	TRBJ1-1	CASSYYGGNTEAFF	TGTGCCAGCAGTTATTACGGGGGGAACACTGAAGCTTTCTTT
TRBD1	NA	TRBV10-3	TRBJ1-2	CAISLDRGPSGRGYTF	TGTGCCATCAGTCTGGACAGGGGGCCTAGCGGCCGTGGCTACACCTTC
NA	NA	TRBV7-2	TRBJ2-7	CASSQGTAEEQYF	TGTGCCAGCAGCCAAGGGACTGCCGAGGAGCAGTACTTC
NA	NA	TRBV7-3	TRBJ2-1	CASSRADGAYNEQFF	TGTGCCAGCAGTCGGGCGGACGGTGCCTACAATGAGCAGTTCTTC
NA	NA	TRBV29-1	TRBJ1-2	CSVDSRHSSLYGYTF	TGCAGCGTTGATAGTCGGCACAGCTCGCTCTATGGCTACACCTTC
NA	NA	TRBV10-2	TRBJ2-3	CASRPAITDTQYF	TGCGCCAGCAGGCCAGCGATCACAGATACGCAGTATTTT
NA	NA	TRBV7-2	TRBJ2-5	CASSLWGREETQYF	TGTGCCAGCAGCTTATGGGGCAGGGAAGAGACCCAGTACTTC
NA	NA	TRBV4-3	TRBJ2-5	CASSQETAGLWETQYF	TGCGCCAGCAGCCAAGAAACGGCCGGGCTTTGGGAGACCCAGTACTTC
TRBD2	NA	TRBV7-2	TRBJ2-3	CASSLELAGLTDTQYF	TGTGCCAGCAGCTTGGAACTAGCGGGGCTCACAGATACGCAGTATTTT
NA	once	TRBV2	TRBJ2-7	CASSEAGAGDSIYEQYF	TGTGCCAGCAGTGAAGCTGGTGCGGGGGACAGCATCTACGAGCAGTACTTC
NA	NA	TRBV2	TRBJ2-3	CASRSFTGSTDTQYF	TGTGCCAGCCGCTCCTTTACAGGGAGCACAGATACGCAGTATTTT
TRBD1	NA	TRBV7-3	TRBJ2-2	CASSPHRGQGPGGTGELFF	TGTGCCAGCAGCCCCCATCGCGGACAGGGCCCCGGAGGCACCGGGGAGCTGTTTTTT
TRBD1	NA	TRBV10-3	TRBJ2-7	CAIRPGQIFEQYF	TGTGCCATCAGACCGGGACAGATCTTCGAGCAGTACTTC
TRBD1	NA	TRBV4-1	TRBJ2-1	CASSQDPYTGTGYTNEQFF	TGCGCCAGCAGCCAAGATCCATATACCGGGACAGGGTATACCAATGAGCAGTTCTTC
NA	NA	TRBV6-1	TRBJ1-5	CASSEVGAGQPQHF	TGTGCCAGCAGTGAAGTCGGAGCTGGGCAGCCCCAGCATTTT
NA	once	TRBV7-8	TRBJ2-1	CASSPRRTYNEQFF	TGTGCCAGCAGCCCCCGAAGGACGTACAATGAGCAGTTCTTC
TRBD1	NA	TRBV6-5	TRBJ1-2	CASYRGPGGYTF	TGTGCCAGCTACAGGGGGCCCGGAGGCTACACCTTC
TRBD2	once	TRBV10-3	TRBJ2-3	CASSYVAGGADTQYF	TGTGCCAGCAGTTACGTAGCGGGGGGAGCCGATACGCAGTATTTT
TRBD1	NA	TRBV6-5	TRBJ2-5	CASSIGTGQGETQYF	TGTGCCAGCAGCATTGGGACAGGGCAGGGAGAGACCCAGTACTTC
NA	NA	TRBV6-6	TRBJ2-7	CASSYGTYEQYF	TGTGCCAGCAGTTACGGAACCTACGAGCAGTACTTC
TRBD2	NA	TRBV15	TRBJ2-1	CATLISGGPYNEQFF	TGTGCCACCTTAATTAGCGGGGGACCCTACAATGAGCAGTTCTTC
TRBD2	few	TRBV7-8	TRBJ2-7	CASSLLGGGAVHEQYF	TGTGCCAGCAGCTTACTGGGCGGGGGGGCCGTCCACGAGCAGTACTTC
NA	NA	TRBV7-8	TRBJ2-7	CASTHGGGEQYF	TGTGCCAGCACCCACGGGGGAGGCGAGCAGTACTTC
TRBD2	NA	TRBV11-3	TRBJ2-7	CASSTGLADQYF	TGTGCCAGCAGCACAGGACTAGCGGATCAGTACTTC
NA	NA	TRBV2	TRBJ2-2	CASADTGELFF	TGTGCCAGCGCCGACACCGGGGAGCTGTTTTTT
NA	NA	TRBV7-2	TRBJ2-7	CASSPPGRYEQYF	TGTGCCAGCAGCCCTCCGGGGCGCTACGAGCAGTACTTC
NA	NA	TRBV9	TRBJ2-2	CASSGVAGELFF	TGTGCCAGCAGTGGGGTGGCCGGGGAGCTGTTTTTT
NA	NA	TRBV6-5	TRBJ2-7	CASRKHTYEQYF	TGTGCCAGCAGGAAACATACCTACGAGCAGTACTTC
NA	many	TRBV14	TRBJ2-4	CASSQGVGGAKNIQYF	TGTGCCAGCAGCCAAGGAGTGGGGGGAGCCAAAAACATTCAGTACTTC
NA	NA	TRBV13	TRBJ2-1	CASSSPGNEQFF	TGTGCCAGCAGCTCTCCTGGGAATGAGCAGTTCTTC
NA	NA	TRBV7-9	TRBJ2-1	CASSLLSGSSYNEQFF	TGTGCCAGCAGCTTACTTAGCGGTAGCTCCTACAATGAGCAGTTCTTC
NA	NA	TRBV29-1	TRBJ2-2	CSVMITGELFF	TGCAGCGTTATGATCACCGGGGAGCTGTTTTTT
TRBD1	NA	TRBV7-9	TRBJ2-7	CASSYLQGAEQYF	TGTGCCAGCAGCTATCTACAGGGGGCCGAGCAGTACTTC
NA	NA	TRBV27	TRBJ2-3	CASSLELGTDTQYF	TGTGCCAGCAGTTTAGAGCTAGGTACAGATACGCAGTATTTT
NA	NA	TRBV7-2	TRBJ2-1	CASSPWGGALNEQFF	TGTGCCAGCAGCCCCTGGGGGGGGGCCCTCAATGAGCAGTTCTTC
NA	NA	TRBV6-1	TRBJ2-7	CASSEGQYF	TGTGCCAGCAGCGAAGGGCAGTACTTC